Sequencing of this TCR beta chain was carried out in a study of early T cells in non-severe SARS-CoV-2 infection. Study-level results: The matching step, a VDJdb search, favored anti-spike CD8 responses and missed private and CD4 specificities.

The sample holds many counts of this clonotype. The antigen is unknown. The CDR3 runs 13 residues. CDR1 is SGHTA, CDR2 FQGTGA, per germline. V lost 4 bases and J 8 bases, leaving 14 bases between the germline ends. TCRdb fed the 5' RACE reads into MiXCR, producing one record per CDR3 protein. The sample has 15,000 to 20,000 distinct CDR3 sequences; about 5.4% are singletons. The J gene is TRBJ1-2, the V gene TRBV7-3; no reliable D call. The receptor's source is an adult who was a healthcare worker with PCR-confirmed SARS-CoV-2 infection or an uninfected control (not recorded which). The sequenced sample was whole blood, obtained at baseline. CDR3: CASSSRWGGGYTF. The CDR3 bases are TGTGCCAGCAGCTCCCGTTGGGGAGGAGGCTACACCTTC.